This T cell receptor beta chain is drawn from a study of cytomegalovirus exposure and HLA in healthy donors. Whole-study results and caveats: A missense DCLRE1C variant was associated with V- and J-gene trimming of TCR beta chains in a later analysis, and an independent cohort replicated the association.

This clone has just one count. The antigen is undetermined. An end of the junction does not agree with germline; a read error may underlie this. PCR employed 60 Vbeta and 13 Jbeta primers. Assay: immunoSEQ multiplex PCR; the TCRdb copy retains only in-frame clones and omits some. Of roughly 130,000 clones in the sample, around 80% were seen once. The CDR3 sequence is 15 residues long. CDR1 and CDR2 from the germline V gene are ENHRY and SYGVKD. This TCR was sampled from a man aged 35-49 years in good health and CMV-seronegative. The chain links TRBV10-3 to TRBJ2-3; TRBD1 might be the D (5 bases). Sequenced material: PBMCs. This CDR3 reads CAISEVQGLTGTQYF. In nucleotides, the CDR3 is TGTGCCATCAGTGAGGTGCAGGGATTAACAGGTACGCAGTATTTT.